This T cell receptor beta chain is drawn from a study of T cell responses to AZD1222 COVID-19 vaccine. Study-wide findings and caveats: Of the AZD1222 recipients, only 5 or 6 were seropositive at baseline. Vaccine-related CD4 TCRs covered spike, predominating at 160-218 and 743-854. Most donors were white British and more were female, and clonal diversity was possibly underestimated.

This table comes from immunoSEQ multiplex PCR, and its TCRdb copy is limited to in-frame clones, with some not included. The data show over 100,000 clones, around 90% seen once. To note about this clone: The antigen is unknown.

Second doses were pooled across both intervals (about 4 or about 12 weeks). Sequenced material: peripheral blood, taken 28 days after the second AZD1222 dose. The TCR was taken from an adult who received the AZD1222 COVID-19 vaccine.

CDR3 in DNA: TGTGCCAGCAGCCGGAAGACTAGCGGGAACACAGATACGCAGTATTTT. Translated, it gives CASSRKTSGNTDTQYF. This rearrangement joins TRBV3-1 (or the pseudogene TRBV3-2) to TRBJ2-3, with 11 bases lining up with TRBD2. The length of the CDR3 is 16 residues. Germline trimming cut 4 bases from V and 2 bases from J; bases unmatched to any gene: 5. The germline gives CDR1 LGHDT, CDR2 YNNKEL (reference sequence).